This T cell receptor (beta chain) was recovered during a study of vaccination and CD4 T cells after COVID-19. Comments on this clonotype: Its antigen remains unidentified.

Treatment here: roughly ten-day PBMC culture with coronavirus spike peptide pools or control peptides (ViraFEST assay). IL-2 (about 10 IU/ml) and peptide pools (around 10 ug/ml) were added to cultures of approximately 2 million PBMCs per well. Points from the study as a whole: Within the convalescent patients, spike mono-reactivity was found in 304 of 307 vaccine-specific clones.

The Oncomine TCR Beta short-read assay was what sequenced the DNA obtained from cultured CD4+ T cells. Each CDR3 protein is one row after TCRdb ran MiXCR on the PCR reads. The data hold around 12,000 distinct CDR3 sequences, with roughly four fifths observed a single time. CDR3 size: 12 residues. CDR1 SGHTA and CDR2 FQGNSA come from the germline V gene. With 1 base removed from V and 11 bases from J, the gap between germline ends came to 11 bases. The clonotype comes from a human donor who had recovered from COVID-19. This rearrangement joins TRBV7-2 to TRBJ1-1, with a weak D call TRBD1 (6 bases). Sequencing input: CD4+ T cells from blood, cultured in vitro. The CDR3 loop is CASSLDNRVAFF. The CDR3 DNA sequence: TGTGCCAGCAGCTTAGATAACAGGGTTGCTTTCTTT.